The clone carrying this T cell receptor (beta chain) was detected once. V was clipped by 6 bases and J by 4 bases, with 15 bases between them. The CDR3 sequence is 14 residues long. The V gene's germline CDR1 is LNHDA and CDR2 SQIVND (reference sequence). Some clones are missing from TCRdb's copy, which holds only in-frame ones; the method was immunoSEQ multiplex PCR. Seen here are approximately 85,000 clones, approximately 93% observed once, and the top ten hold over 0.2%. This record comes from a study of technical replicates of blood from several donors. This sequence was found in a human donor in good health. The sequenced sample was T cells isolated from PBMCs. This rearrangement joins TRBV19 to TRBJ1-1; no reliable D call. Written as DNA, the CDR3 is TGTGCCAGTAGCGAGCAGCGGGGAGGCACTGAAGCTTTCTTT. As protein: CASSEQRGGTEAFF.